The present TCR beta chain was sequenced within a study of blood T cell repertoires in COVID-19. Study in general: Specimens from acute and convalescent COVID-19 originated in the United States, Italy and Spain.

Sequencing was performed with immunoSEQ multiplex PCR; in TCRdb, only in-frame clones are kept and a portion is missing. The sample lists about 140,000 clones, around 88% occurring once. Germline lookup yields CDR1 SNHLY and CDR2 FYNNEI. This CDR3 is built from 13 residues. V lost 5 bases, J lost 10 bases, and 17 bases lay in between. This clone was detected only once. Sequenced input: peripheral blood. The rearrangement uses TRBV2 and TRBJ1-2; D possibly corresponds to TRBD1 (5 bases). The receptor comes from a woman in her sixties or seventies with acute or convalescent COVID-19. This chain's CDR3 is CASSPTVERIYTF. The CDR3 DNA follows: TGTGCCAGCAGTCCGACAGTAGAGAGGATCTACACCTTC.